A single sample is the source of the 15 T cell receptor beta chains below, sequenced in a study of blood T cell repertoires in COVID-19. Sequenced by immunoSEQ multiplex PCR; TCRdb stores in-frame clones only, minus some. The sample records 270,000 or so clones, approximately 91% being singletons. The material sequenced was PBMCs or T cells enriched from blood (not recorded which). The receptors originated from a woman in her thirties or forties with acute COVID-19.

The chain is built from TRBV6-5 and TRBJ1-5; no definite D call. The CDR3 has 14 residues. Germline V CDR1 and CDR2: MNHEY, SVGAGI. V was pared by 2 bases and J by 3 bases, with 8 bases between. CDR3 region: CASSYNGNNQPQHF. CDR3 bases: TGTGCCAGCAGTTACAACGGGAACAATCAGCCCCAGCATTTT.

CDR3 region: CASSLATGPNEQFF. The CDR3 bases are TGCGCCAGCAGCTTGGCCACAGGACCGAATGAGCAGTTCTTC. The rearrangement links TRBV5-1 to TRBJ2-1, with D possibly being TRBD1 (5 bases). The CDR3 extends over 14 amino acids. V lost 0 bases, J lost 7 bases, and 11 bases lay in between. Germline V lookup: CDR1 SGHRS, CDR2 YFSETQ.

This clone was seen repeatedly, ten times or more. Distinct nucleotide sequences in the sample also encode this CDR3. The V and J genes are TRBV5-6 and TRBJ1-1; D not resolved. Per germline, CDR1 SGHDT and CDR2 YYEEEE. The CDR3 runs to 12 residues. V lost 2 bases and J 5 bases, leaving 7 bases between the germline ends. CDR3 protein: CASSLRGTEAFF. The CDR3 DNA is TGTGCCAGCAGCTTAAGAGGGACTGAAGCTTTCTTT. The full variable domain, rest sourced from reference TRBV5-6 and TRBJ1-1, is DAGVTQSPTHLIKTRGQQVTLRCSPKSGHDTVSWYQQALGQGPQFIFQYYEEEERQRGNFPDRFSGHQFPNYSSELNVNALLLGDSALYLCASSLRGTEAFFGQGTRLTVV.

The chain employs TRBV18 and TRBJ1-5; 9 nucleotides match TRBD1. V lost 3 bases, J lost 7 bases, and 7 bases stayed unmatched. Germline V gene sequence: CDR1 KGHSH, CDR2 LQKENI. The CDR3 has 15 residues. CDR3 region: CASSPLPDRGQPQHF. The CDR3 DNA sequence: TGTGCCAGCTCACCTTTACCGGACAGGGGACAGCCCCAGCATTTT.

V gene TRBV9 combines with J gene TRBJ1-6; TRBD1 might be the D (6 bases). In germline, CDR1 is SGDLS, CDR2 YYNGEE. This CDR3 comprises 15 residues. V was shortened by 4 bases and J by 10 bases, with 18 bases between the two germline ends. Written as DNA, the CDR3 is TGTGCCAGCAGCTCCTCGGGGGGGCCAGGGTCACCCCTCCACTTT. It translates to CASSSSGGPGSPLHF.

The gene calls are TRBV5-8 and TRBJ2-5, with TRBD2 as a possible D gene (5 bases). Germline values: CDR1 SGHTS, CDR2 YDEGEE. Trimming removed 5 bases from V and 5 bases from J, with 16 bases in between. CDR3 length: 14 residues. For the CDR3, the DNA is TGTGCCAGCAGAATCACCGGGGTAACGGAGACCCAGTACTTC. The encoded protein is CASRITGVTETQYF.

The chain has TRBV2 and TRBJ2-2; 7 positions agree with TRBD1. The CDR3 is 15 amino acids. V trimming: 6 bases; J trimming: 6 bases; junction bases outside the gene matches: 10. Germline V CDR1 and CDR2: SNHLY, FYNNEI. The CDR3 region has the DNA TGTGCCAGCAGAGGGTATAGGGGGCCTTCCGGGGAGCTGTTTTTT. This translates into CASRGYRGPSGELFF.

The CDR3 region is CAWSQQGTQPQHF. The CDR3 DNA is TGTGCCTGGAGTCAACAGGGGACGCAGCCCCAGCATTTT. The V gene is TRBV30, the J gene TRBJ1-5, with 7 bases aligning to TRBD1. This CDR3 spans 13 amino acids. In germline, CDR1 is GTSNPN, CDR2 SVGIG (reference sequence). V lost 2 bases to trimming and J lost 7 bases; unmatched junction nucleotides: 5.

V gene TRBV2 combines with J gene TRBJ2-2; 7 nucleotides align to TRBD1. In germline, CDR1 is SNHLY, CDR2 FYNNEI. V lost 8 bases to trimming and J lost 4 bases; unmatched junction nucleotides: 4. The CDR3 spans 13 residues. The CDR3 loop reads CASLGTATGELFF. CDR3 nucleotides: TGTGCCAGCTTAGGGACAGCCACCGGGGAGCTGTTTTTT.

The chain is built from TRBV18 and TRBJ1-1; the match to TRBD1 covers 9 bases. This CDR3 region has 19 residues. Unmatched junction bases numbered 16, after V lost 3 bases and J lost 2 bases. Looked up from germline, CDR1 is KGHSH and CDR2 is LQKENI. DNA of the CDR3: TGTGCCAGCTCACCCGGGACAGGGAAAGGGGTGAGGAGAAACACTGAAGCTTTCTTT. It is translated as CASSPGTGKGVRRNTEAFF.

The rearrangement links TRBV6-2 or TRBV6-3 to TRBJ2-7; TRBD2 matches at 12 bases. The CDR3 runs 15 residues. Germline-derived CDR1 and CDR2 are MNHEY and SVGEGT. J gave up 4 bases and V 6 bases, and 7 bases lay outside the gene matches. For the CDR3, the DNA is TGTGCCAGCAGCGCACGGACTAGCGGGGTTTACGAGCAGTACTTC. Amino acid sequence: CASSARTSGVYEQYF.

The CDR3 region has the DNA TGTGCCAGCAGCCCGAGCGGGGTTGAGCAGTTCTTC. As protein: CASSPSGVEQFF. The gene calls are TRBV2 and TRBJ2-1; 7 nucleotides align to TRBD2. Looked up from germline, CDR1 is SNHLY and CDR2 is FYNNEI. The CDR3 extends over 12 amino acids. V was clipped by 6 bases and J by 9 bases; unmatched bases: 5. Full variable domain (remainder filled in from reference TRBV2 and TRBJ2-1): EPEVTQTPSHQVTQMGQEVILRCVPISNHLYFYWYRQILGQKVEFLVSFYNNEISEKSEIFDDQFSVERPDGSNFTLKIRSTKLEDSAMYFCASSPSGVEQFFGPGTRLTVL.

J is TRBJ1-3 and V is TRBV7-9; D perhaps matches TRBD1 (6 bases). Germline V lookup: CDR1 SEHNR, CDR2 FQNEAQ (reference sequence). This CDR3 has 14 amino acids. Trimming pared 5 bases from V and 7 bases from J, leaving 15 bases between. CDR3: CASSPRGGANTIYF. For the CDR3, the DNA is TGTGCCAGCAGCCCCCGGGGGGGGGCGAACACCATATATTTT. Full variable domain (missing parts from reference TRBV7-9 and TRBJ1-3): DTGVSQNPRHKITKRGQNVTFRCDPISEHNRLYWYRQTLGQGPEFLTYFQNEAQLEKSRLLSDRFSAERPKGSFSTLEIQRTEQGDSAMYLCASSPRGGANTIYFGEGSWLTVV.

The V call is TRBV20-1, the J call TRBJ2-3; no clear D gene. The germline CDR1 and CDR2 sequences are DFQATT and SNEGSKA (reference sequence). This CDR3 contains 11 residues. V gave up 5 bases and J gave up 2 bases, with 5 bases separating them. The CDR3 DNA follows: TGCAGTGCTCGTTACACAGATACGCAGTATTTT. The encoded protein is CSARYTDTQYF.

This clone appeared many times. The chain combines TRBV7-2 with TRBJ2-3, with TRBD2 matching over 10 bases. The germline V gene has CDR1 SGHTA and CDR2 FQGNSA. V lost 4 bases and J lost 2; bases outside the gene matches: 6. CDR3 length: 16 amino acids. The CDR3 spells CASSSSGGAITDTQYF. In DNA form, the CDR3 reads TGTGCCAGCAGCTCTAGCGGGGGCGCGATCACAGATACGCAGTATTTT.